This T cell receptor (beta chain) is drawn from a study of cytomegalovirus exposure and HLA in healthy donors. The PCR used 60 Vbeta and 13 Jbeta primers. Data came from immunoSEQ multiplex PCR; TCRdb stores just in-frame clones and leaves some out. The sample includes approximately 150,000 clones, about three quarters seen only once; the top ten take over 1.5%. The CDR3 is made up of 15 amino acids. Losses at the gene ends were 5 bases for V and 9 bases for J; bases not matched to a gene: 9. Germline CDR1 reads MRHNA; CDR2 reads SNTAGT. General observations from the study: In vitro assays verified that three CMV-associated chains recognized CMV antigens specifically.

About this clone itself: Its antigen is not identified.

The V call is TRBV6-4, the J call TRBJ2-1; 11 bases line up with TRBD2. What was sequenced was PBMCs. The sequence came from a man in his forties in good health and CMV-seronegative. The CDR3 sequence is CASSPLAGEYSEQFF. The CDR3 nucleotides read TGTGCCAGCAGTCCACTAGCGGGAGAATATAGTGAGCAGTTCTTC.